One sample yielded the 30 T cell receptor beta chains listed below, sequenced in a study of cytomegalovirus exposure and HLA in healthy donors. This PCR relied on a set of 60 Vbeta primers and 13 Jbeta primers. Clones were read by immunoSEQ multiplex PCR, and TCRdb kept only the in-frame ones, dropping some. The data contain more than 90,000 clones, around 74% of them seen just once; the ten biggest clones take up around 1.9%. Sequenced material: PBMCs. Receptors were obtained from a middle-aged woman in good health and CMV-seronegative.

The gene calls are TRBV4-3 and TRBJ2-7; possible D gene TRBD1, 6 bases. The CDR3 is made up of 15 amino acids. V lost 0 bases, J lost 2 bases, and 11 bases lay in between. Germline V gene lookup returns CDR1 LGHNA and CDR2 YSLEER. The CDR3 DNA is TGCGCCAGCAGCCAAGAGACGGGACACCCCTACGAGCAGTACTTC. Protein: CASSQETGHPYEQYF.

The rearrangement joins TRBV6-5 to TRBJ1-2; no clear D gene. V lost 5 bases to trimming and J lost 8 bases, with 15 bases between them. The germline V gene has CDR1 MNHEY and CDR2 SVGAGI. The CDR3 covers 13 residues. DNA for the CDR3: TGTGCCAGCAGTACGGTAGGAGAACTCGGCTACACCTTC. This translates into CASSTVGELGYTF.

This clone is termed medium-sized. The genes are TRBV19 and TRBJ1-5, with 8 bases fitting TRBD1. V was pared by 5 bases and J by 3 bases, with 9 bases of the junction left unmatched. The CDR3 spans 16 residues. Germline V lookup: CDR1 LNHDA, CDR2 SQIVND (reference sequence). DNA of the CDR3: TGTGCCAGTAGTTTACTCCAGGGGGCGTTCAATCAGCCCCAGCATTTT. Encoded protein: CASSLLQGAFNQPQHF.

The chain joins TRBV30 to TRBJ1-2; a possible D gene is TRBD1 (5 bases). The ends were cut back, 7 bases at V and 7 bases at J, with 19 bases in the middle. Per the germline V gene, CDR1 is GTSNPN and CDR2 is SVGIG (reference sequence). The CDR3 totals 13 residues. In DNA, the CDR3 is TGTGCCTTCTCCGACGGGGGGGAGTTTGGCTACACCTTC. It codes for CAFSDGGEFGYTF. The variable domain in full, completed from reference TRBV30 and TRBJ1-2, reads SQTIHQWPATLVQPVGSPLSLECTVEGTSNPNLYWYRQAAGRGLQLLFYSVGIGQISSEVPQNLSASRPQDRQFILSSKKLLLSDSGFYLCAFSDGGEFGYTFGSGTRLTVV.

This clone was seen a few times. The CDR3 spells CASSQKGSGRTTGQYF. As DNA, the CDR3 is TGTGCCAGCAGCCAAAAAGGCAGCGGGAGGACTACGGGGCAGTACTTC. This chain joins TRBV14 and TRBJ2-7, with TRBD2 identical over 9 bases. The V gene's germline CDR1 is SGHDN and CDR2 FVKESK. This CDR3 has 16 residues. Trimming removed 2 bases from V and 9 bases from J; junction bases left unmatched: 14. Full variable domain (remainder filled in from reference TRBV14 and TRBJ2-7): EAGVTQFPSHSVIEKGQTVTLRCDPISGHDNLYWYRRVMGKEIKFLLHFVKESKQDESGMPNNRFLAERTGGTYSTLKVQPAELEDSGVYFCASSQKGSGRTTGQYFGPGTRLTVT.

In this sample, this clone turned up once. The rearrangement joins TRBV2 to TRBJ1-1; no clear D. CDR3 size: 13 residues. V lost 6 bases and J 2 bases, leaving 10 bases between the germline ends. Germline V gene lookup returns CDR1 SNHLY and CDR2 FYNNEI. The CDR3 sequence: CASRADRNTEAFF. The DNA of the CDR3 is TGTGCCAGCAGGGCAGATCGCAACACTGAAGCTTTCTTT. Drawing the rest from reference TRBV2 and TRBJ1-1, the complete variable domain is EPEVTQTPSHQVTQMGQEVILRCVPISNHLYFYWYRQILGQKVEFLVSFYNNEISEKSEIFDDQFSVERPDGSNFTLKIRSTKLEDSAMYFCASRADRNTEAFFGQGTRLTVV.

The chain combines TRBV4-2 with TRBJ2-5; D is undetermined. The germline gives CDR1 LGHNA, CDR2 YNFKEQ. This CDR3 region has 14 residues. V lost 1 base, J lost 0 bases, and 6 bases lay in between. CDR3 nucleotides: TGTGCCAGCAGCCAAGGCCAGAACCAAGAGACCCAGTACTTC. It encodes CASSQGQNQETQYF.

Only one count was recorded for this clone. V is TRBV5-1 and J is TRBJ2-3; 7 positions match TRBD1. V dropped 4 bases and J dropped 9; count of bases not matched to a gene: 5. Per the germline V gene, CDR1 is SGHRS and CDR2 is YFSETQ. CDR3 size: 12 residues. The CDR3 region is CASSRDRETQYF. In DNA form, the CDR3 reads TGCGCCAGCAGCCGGGACAGAGAAACGCAGTATTTT.

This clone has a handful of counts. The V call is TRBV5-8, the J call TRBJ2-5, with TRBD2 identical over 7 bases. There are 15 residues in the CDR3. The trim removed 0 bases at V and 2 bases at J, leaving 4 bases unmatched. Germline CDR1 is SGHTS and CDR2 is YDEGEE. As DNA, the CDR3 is TGTGCCAGCAGCTTGGGTCTAGCGGAACAAGAGACCCAGTACTTC. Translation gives CASSLGLAEQETQYF.

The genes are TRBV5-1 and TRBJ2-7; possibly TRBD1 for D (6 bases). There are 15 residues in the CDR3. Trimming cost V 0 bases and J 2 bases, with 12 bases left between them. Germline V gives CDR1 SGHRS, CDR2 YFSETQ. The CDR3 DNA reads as TGCGCCAGCAGCTTGGAGGCAGGGGCCCCCTACGAGCAGTACTTC. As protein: CASSLEAGAPYEQYF.

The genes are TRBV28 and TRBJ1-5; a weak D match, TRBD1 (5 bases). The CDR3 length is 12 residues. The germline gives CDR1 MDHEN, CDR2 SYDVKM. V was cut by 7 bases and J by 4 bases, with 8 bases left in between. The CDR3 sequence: CASMEGNQPQHF. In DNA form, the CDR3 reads TGTGCCAGCATGGAGGGGAATCAGCCCCAGCATTTT.

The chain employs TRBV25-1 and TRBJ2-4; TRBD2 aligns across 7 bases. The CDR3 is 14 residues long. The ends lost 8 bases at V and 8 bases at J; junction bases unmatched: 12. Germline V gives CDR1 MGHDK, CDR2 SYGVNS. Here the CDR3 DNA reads TGTGCCAGCCAAACGGCGGGGGTGGCGCACATTCAGTACTTC. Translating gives CASQTAGVAHIQYF.

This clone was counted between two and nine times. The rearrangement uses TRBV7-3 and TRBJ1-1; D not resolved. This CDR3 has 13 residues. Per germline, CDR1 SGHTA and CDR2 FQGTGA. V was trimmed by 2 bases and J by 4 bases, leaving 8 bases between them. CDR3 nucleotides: TGTGCCAGCAGCTTATCGTCCTTCACTGAAGCTTTCTTT. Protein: CASSLSSFTEAFF.

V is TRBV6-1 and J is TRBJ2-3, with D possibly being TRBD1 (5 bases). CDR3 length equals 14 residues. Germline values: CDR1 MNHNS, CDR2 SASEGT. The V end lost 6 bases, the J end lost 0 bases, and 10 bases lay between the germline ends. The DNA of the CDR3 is TGTGCCAGCAGCGTAGACAGAAGCACAGATACGCAGTATTTT. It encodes CASSVDRSTDTQYF.

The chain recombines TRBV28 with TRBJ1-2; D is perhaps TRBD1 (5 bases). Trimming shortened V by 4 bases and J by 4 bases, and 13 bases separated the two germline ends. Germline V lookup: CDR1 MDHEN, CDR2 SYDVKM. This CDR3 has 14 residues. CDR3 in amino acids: CASSSRDRSYGYTF. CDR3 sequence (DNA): TGTGCCAGCAGTTCCCGAGACAGATCCTATGGCTACACCTTC.

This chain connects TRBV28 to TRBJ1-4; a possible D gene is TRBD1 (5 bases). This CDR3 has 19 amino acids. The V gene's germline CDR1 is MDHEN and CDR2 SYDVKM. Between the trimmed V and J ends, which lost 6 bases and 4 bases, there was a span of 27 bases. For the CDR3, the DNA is TGTGCCAGCAGCCAAGGGAGGCAGGGATCCCTTTTCGGTAATGAAAAACTGTTTTTT. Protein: CASSQGRQGSLFGNEKLFF.

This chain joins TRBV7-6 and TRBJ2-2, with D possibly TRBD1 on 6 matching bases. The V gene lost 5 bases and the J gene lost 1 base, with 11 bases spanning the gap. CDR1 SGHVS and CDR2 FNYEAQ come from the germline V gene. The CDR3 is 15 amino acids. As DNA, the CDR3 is TGTGCCAGCAGCCGCCCGACAGGGAACACCGGGGAGCTGTTTTTT. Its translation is CASSRPTGNTGELFF.

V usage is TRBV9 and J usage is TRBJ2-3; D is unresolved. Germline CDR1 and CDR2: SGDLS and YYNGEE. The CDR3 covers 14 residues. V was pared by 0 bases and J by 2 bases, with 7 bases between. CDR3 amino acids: CASSVVTATDTQYF. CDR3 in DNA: TGTGCCAGCAGCGTAGTCACAGCCACAGATACGCAGTATTTT.

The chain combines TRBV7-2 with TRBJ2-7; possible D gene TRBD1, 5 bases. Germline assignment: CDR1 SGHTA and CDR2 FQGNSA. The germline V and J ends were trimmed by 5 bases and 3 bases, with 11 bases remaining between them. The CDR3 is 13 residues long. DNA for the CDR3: TGTGCCAGCAGCCACAGGACCAACTACGAGCAGTACTTC. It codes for CASSHRTNYEQYF.

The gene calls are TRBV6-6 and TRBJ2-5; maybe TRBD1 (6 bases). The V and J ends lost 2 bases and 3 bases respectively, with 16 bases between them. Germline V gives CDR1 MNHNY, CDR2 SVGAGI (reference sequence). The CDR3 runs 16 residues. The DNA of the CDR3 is TGTGCCAGCAGTTACCGTATCCTTGACAGGAAAGAGACCCAGTACTTC. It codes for CASSYRILDRKETQYF.

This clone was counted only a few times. CDR3 in amino acids: CASSLGTGGVETQYF. DNA of the CDR3: TGTGCCAGCAGCTTAGGGACAGGGGGCGTGGAGACCCAGTACTTC. The V call is TRBV7-8, the J call TRBJ2-5; 11 positions agree with TRBD1. The V gene end was trimmed by 1 base and the J gene end by 5 bases; junction bases not matched to a gene: 3. CDR3 length: 15 residues. CDR1 and CDR2 from the germline V gene are SGHVS and FQNEAQ. The variable domain in full, with the rest retrieved from reference TRBV7-8 and TRBJ2-5, is GAGVSQSPRYKVAKRGQDVALRCDPISGHVSLFWYQQALGQGPEFLTYFQNEAQLDKSGLPSDRFFAERPEGSVSTLKIQRTQQEDSAVYLCASSLGTGGVETQYFGPGTRLLVL.

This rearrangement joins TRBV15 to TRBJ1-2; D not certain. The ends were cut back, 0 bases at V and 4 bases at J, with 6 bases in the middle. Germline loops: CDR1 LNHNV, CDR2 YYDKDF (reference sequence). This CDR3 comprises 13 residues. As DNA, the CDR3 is TGTGCCACCAGCAGAGATTATAGCTATGGCTACACCTTC. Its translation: CATSRDYSYGYTF.

CDR3 in DNA: TGTGCCAGCAGCTTGGAAGGGGGCGACAATCAGCCCCAGCATTTT. This encodes CASSLEGGDNQPQHF. The chain recombines TRBV5-8 with TRBJ1-5; 7 nucleotides align to TRBD1. The germline V gene has CDR1 SGHTS and CDR2 YDEGEE. The CDR3 spans 15 residues. The junction had 3 bases not matched to a gene; V was cut back by 0 bases and J by 3 bases.

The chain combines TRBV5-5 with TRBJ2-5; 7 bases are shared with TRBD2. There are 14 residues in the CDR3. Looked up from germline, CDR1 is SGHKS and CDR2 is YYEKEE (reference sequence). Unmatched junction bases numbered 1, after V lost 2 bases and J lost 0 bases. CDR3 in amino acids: CASSFGTNQETQYF. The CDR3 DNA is TGTGCCAGCAGCTTCGGGACTAACCAAGAGACCCAGTACTTC.

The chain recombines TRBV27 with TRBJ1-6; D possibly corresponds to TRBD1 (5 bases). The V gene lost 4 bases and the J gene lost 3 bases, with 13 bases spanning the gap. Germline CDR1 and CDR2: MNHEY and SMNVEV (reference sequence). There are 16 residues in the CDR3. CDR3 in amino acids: CASSSLQAYYNSPLHF. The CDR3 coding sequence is TGTGCCAGCAGTTCTCTACAGGCCTACTATAATTCACCCCTCCACTTT.

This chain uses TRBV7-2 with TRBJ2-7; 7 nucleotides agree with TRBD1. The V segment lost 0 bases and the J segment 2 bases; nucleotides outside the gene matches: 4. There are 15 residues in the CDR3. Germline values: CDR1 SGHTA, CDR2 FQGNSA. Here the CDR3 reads CASSLAGTATYEQYF. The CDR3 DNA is TGTGCCAGCAGCTTAGCAGGGACAGCCACCTACGAGCAGTACTTC.

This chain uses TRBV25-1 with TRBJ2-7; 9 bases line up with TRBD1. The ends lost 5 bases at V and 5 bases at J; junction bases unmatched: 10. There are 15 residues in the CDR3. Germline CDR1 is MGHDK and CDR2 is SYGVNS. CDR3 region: CASSKPGQGIHEQYF. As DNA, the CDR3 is TGTGCCAGCAGTAAGCCGGGACAGGGTATCCACGAGCAGTACTTC.

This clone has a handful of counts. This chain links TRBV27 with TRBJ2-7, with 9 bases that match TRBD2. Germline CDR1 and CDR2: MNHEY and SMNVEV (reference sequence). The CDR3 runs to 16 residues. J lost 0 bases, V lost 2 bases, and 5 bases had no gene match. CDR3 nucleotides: TGTGCCAGCAGTTTAGCTCCGGGACTAGCCTCCTACGAGCAGTACTTC. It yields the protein CASSLAPGLASYEQYF.

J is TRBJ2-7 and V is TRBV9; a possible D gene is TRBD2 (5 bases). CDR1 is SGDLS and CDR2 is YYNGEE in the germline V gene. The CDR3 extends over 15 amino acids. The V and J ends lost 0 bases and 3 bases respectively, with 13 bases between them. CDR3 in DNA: TGTGCCAGCAGCGTAGAGCCTCTAAGCGGCTACGAGCAGTACTTC. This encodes CASSVEPLSGYEQYF.

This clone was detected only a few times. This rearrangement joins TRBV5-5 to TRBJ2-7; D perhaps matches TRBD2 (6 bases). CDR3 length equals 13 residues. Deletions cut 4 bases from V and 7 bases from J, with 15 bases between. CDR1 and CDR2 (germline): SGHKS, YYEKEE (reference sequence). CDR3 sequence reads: CASSHGPGGEQYF. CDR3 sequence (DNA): TGTGCCAGCAGCCACGGACCCGGGGGAGAGCAGTACTTC.